This T cell receptor beta chain came from a study of shared clonotypes between healthy human individuals. Details on this clone: The antigen is not known.

From germline, CDR1 is MNHEY and CDR2 SMNVEV (reference sequence). The J segment lost 7 bases and the V segment lost 4 bases, leaving 8 bases of the junction unmatched. The CDR3 runs 17 residues. This was a deep-level run. Measured with immunoSEQ multiplex PCR; TCRdb has only the in-frame clones, and not every one. The sample carries 2 million to 2.5 million clones, approximately 94% recorded once. Overall study results and limits: Few donors restricted represented genetic and exposure-history diversity. The expectation was that sequencing depth would affect clonotype sharing among donors.

The chain is built from TRBV27 and TRBJ2-2; TRBD2 matches at 14 bases. The sequence was collected from a man between 18 and 35 years old in good health. The sample comprised naive CD4+ T cells sorted from blood. Subset in this sample: CD45RA+ positively selected. The CDR3 nucleotides are TGTGCCAGCAGTTATCCGACTAGCGGGGGGGCCGGCGGGGAGCTGTTTTTT. This sequence encodes CASSYPTSGGAGGELFF.